This note documents a single T cell receptor beta chain sequence. What it binds is unknown. The table came from immunoSEQ multiplex PCR; TCRdb's copy has only in-frame clones and leaves some out. The table lists tens of thousands of clones, over 75% of them singletons, with approximately 18% in the top ten. The data were obtained in a study of T cell responses to AZD1222 COVID-19 vaccine. Whole-study results and caveats: Close to half of spike-specific TCRs reportedly recognize unmutated variant regions. Baseline testing showed seropositivity in only six AZD1222 recipients. Clonal diversity may have been underestimated in mostly white British donors.

The germline CDR1 and CDR2 sequences are SNHLY and FYNNEI. This CDR3 contains 13 residues. V was clipped by 6 bases and J by 1 base, with 9 bases between them. This clonotype was obtained from an adult in good health. The material sequenced was peripheral blood, taken on day 0 of AZD1222 vaccination. The chain combines TRBV2 with TRBJ1-1; D call uncertain. The CDR3 DNA reads TGTGCCAGCAGCGTAGGTGGGAACACTGAAGCTTTCTTT. Translated, it gives CASSVGGNTEAFF.